Detailed here is one T cell receptor (beta chain). Its antigen is as yet unknown. The data are from a study of blood T cells in healthy people across ages. Study overall: Roughly one uniquely barcoded beta molecule per two T cells was captured.

Researchers collected ten milliliters of peripheral blood from every single donor. This CDR3 has 15 amino acids. With 7 bases removed from V and 3 bases from J, the gap between germline ends came to 16 bases. Germline V gene lookup returns CDR1 SNHLY and CDR2 FYNNEI. A second PCR of about 6 to 11 cycles used a sample-barcoded 5' primer and a J-beta primer mix. From the 5' RACE reads, TCRdb called clonotypes with MiXCR, one entry per CDR3 protein. Found here are approximately 690,000 distinct CDR3 sequences, roughly 58% of them singletons; the top ten hold approximately 37%. Study-wide results and limits: When one million T cells were used, diversity estimates were thought to be underestimates. Greater diversity and more naive CD4+ cells were seen in long-lived donors than in aged donors.

The rearrangement joins TRBV2 to TRBJ2-4, with D tentatively TRBD1 or TRBD2 (6 bases each). The sample taken for sequencing was blood. This TCR derives from a man aged 55-75 years in good health. The CDR3 protein is CASTVGGPGKNIQYF. The DNA of the CDR3 is TGTGCCAGCACCGTAGGGGGGCCAGGCAAAAACATTCAGTACTTC.